This TCR beta chain appears in the sequencing data of a study of T cell clonotyping in hematopoietic cell transplantation. Background on the study: Recipients' pretransplant samples followed cytoreduction. General study findings and limits: Recipient TCR diversity dropped after transplant; expanded clonotypes rose from day 30 to 180. At the given depth, recipient repertoires were over 95% de novo clonotypes.

TCRdb's table, derived via immunoSEQ multiplex PCR, lists solely in-frame clones and lacks some. The sample contains about 6,800 clones, around 88% of which appear only once. Time point given: recipient sample about 28 days before transplant, after cytoreduction. Blood collection times were about day -28 and days 30, 100, 180 posttransplant. For this clone: Its antigen is currently unknown. A junction boundary mismatches the germline segment, possibly from a read error.

The germline CDR1 and CDR2 sequences are PRHDT and FYEKMQ (reference sequence). The CDR3 consists of 15 residues. The source is a man aged 30 to 45 with acute myeloid leukemia. Some clones in this sample may be carry-over from other donors' samples. This chain links TRBV13 with TRBJ1-1; TRBD1 aligns across 7 bases. The source material was peripheral blood mononuclear cells, sampled before stem cell transplant. The chain's CDR3 is CAGSWRGHSNTEAFF. In DNA form, the CDR3 reads TGTGCCGGCAGCTGGAGGGGGCACTCGAACACTGAAGCTTTCTTT. Filled out from reference TRBV13 and TRBJ1-1, the complete variable domain reads AAGVIQSPRHLIKEKRETATLKCYPIPRHDTVYWYQQGPGQDPQFLISFYEKMQSDKGSIPDRFSAQQFSDYHSELNMSSLELGDSALYFCAGSWRGHSNTEAFFGQGTRLTVV.